The T cell receptor beta chain under discussion was sequenced for a study of T cell responses to AZD1222 COVID-19 vaccine. Study information: Pooled together were second doses at about 4 or about 12 weeks.

Study-wide findings and caveats: Sampling captured repertoires only after the peak T cell response.

Notes on this clone: Antigen: not known.

Clones were sequenced by immunoSEQ multiplex PCR, and TCRdb holds only the in-frame ones, with some missing. Of about 100,000 clones in the sample, more than 70% were seen once. Germline CDR1 SGHKS, CDR2 YYEKEE (reference sequence). CDR3 size: 17 residues. V lost 3 bases to trimming and J lost 0 bases, with 13 bases between them. The sequence was collected from an adult in good health. The chain employs TRBV5-5 and TRBJ2-6; the D gene could be TRBD1 or TRBD2 (5 bases each). This specimen consisted of peripheral blood, obtained on day 0 of AZD1222 vaccination. This chain's CDR3 is CASSSRDPSSGANVLTF. Written as DNA, the CDR3 is TGTGCCAGCAGCTCCCGGGACCCTAGCTCTGGGGCCAACGTCCTGACTTTC.